The subject of this entry is one T cell receptor (beta chain). Its matching antigen is unknown. This entry is derived from a study of shared clonotypes between healthy human individuals. Findings and caveats of the study: The donor pool, a small one, limited the genetic and exposure-history diversity represented.

Deep-level assay runs were performed. Researchers divided each subset's genomic DNA evenly across several immunoSEQ plates. Measured with immunoSEQ multiplex PCR; TCRdb has only the in-frame clones, and not every one. The table includes about 110,000 clones, about 72% detected once. V lost 7 bases and J 5 bases, leaving 10 bases between the germline ends. Germline V gives CDR1 MNHEY, CDR2 SMNVEV (reference sequence). This CDR3 spans 12 amino acids. The source material was memory CD8+ T cells sorted from blood. Subset indicated: CD45RO+ cells pooled with CCR7-negative TemRA cells. The chain employs TRBV27 and TRBJ2-3; D uncertain. The origin of this receptor is a woman in her thirties in good health. The CDR3 spells CASTGWGDTQYF. The CDR3 bases are TGTGCCAGCACCGGATGGGGAGATACGCAGTATTTT.